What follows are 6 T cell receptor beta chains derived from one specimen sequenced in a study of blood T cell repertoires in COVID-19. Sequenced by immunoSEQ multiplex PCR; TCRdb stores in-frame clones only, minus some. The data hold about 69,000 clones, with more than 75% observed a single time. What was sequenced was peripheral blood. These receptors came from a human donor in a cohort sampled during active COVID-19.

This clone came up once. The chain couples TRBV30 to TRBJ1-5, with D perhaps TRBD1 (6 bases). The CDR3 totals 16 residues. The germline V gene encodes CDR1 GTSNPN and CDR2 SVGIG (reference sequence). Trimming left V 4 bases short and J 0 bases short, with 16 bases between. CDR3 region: CAWKQGASGSNQPQHF. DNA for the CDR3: TGTGCCTGGAAACAGGGTGCGAGTGGTAGCAATCAGCCCCAGCATTTT.

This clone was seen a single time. The CDR3 DNA sequence: TGTGCCAGCTCACCACCTGGGCTTACAGGGACGGATCAGCCCCAGCATTTT. It is translated as CASSPPGLTGTDQPQHF. This chain links TRBV18 with TRBJ1-5; weak D call: TRBD1 (6 bases). From germline, CDR1 is KGHSH and CDR2 LQKENI. This CDR3 comprises 17 residues. V dropped 0 bases and J dropped 5 bases, with 17 bases sitting between them.

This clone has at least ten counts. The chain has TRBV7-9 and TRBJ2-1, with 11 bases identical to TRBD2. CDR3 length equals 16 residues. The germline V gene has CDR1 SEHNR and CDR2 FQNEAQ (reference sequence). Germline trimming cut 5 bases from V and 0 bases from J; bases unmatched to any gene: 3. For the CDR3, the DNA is TGTGCCAGCAGCGCAACTAGCGGGAGCTCCTACAATGAGCAGTTCTTC. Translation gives CASSATSGSSYNEQFF.

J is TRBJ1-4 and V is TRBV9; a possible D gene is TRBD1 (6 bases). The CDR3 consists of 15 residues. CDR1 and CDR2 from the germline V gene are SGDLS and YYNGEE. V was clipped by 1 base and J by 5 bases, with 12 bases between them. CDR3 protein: CASSVLGQGNEKLFF. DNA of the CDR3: TGTGCCAGCAGCGTATTGGGTCAGGGGAATGAAAAACTGTTTTTT.

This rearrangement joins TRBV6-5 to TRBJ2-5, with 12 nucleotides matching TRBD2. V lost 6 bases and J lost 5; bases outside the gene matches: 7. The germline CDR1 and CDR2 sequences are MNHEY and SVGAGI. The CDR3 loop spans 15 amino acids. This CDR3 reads CASRILAGGTETQYF. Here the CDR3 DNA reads TGTGCCAGCAGGATACTAGCGGGGGGCACCGAGACCCAGTACTTC.

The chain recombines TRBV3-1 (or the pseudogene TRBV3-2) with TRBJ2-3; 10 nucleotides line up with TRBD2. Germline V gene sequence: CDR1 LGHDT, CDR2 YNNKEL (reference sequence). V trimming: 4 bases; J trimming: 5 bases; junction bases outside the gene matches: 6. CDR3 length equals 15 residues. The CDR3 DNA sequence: TGTGCCAGCAGCCCTCTAGCGGGAGCGGGAGATACGCAGTATTTT. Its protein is CASSPLAGAGDTQYF.